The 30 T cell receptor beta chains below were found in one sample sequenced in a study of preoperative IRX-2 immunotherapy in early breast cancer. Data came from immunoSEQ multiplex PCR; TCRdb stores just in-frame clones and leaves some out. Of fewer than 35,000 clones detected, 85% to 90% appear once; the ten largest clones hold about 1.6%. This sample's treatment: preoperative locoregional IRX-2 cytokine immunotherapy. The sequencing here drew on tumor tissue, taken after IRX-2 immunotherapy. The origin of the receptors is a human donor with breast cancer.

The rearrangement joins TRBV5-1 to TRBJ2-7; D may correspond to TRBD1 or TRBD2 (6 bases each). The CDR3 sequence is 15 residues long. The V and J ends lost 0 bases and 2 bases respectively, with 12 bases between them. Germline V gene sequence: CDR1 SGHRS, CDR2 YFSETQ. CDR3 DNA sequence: TGCGCCAGCAGCTTGGAGGGGGGCATGGCCTACGAGCAGTACTTC. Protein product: CASSLEGGMAYEQYF.

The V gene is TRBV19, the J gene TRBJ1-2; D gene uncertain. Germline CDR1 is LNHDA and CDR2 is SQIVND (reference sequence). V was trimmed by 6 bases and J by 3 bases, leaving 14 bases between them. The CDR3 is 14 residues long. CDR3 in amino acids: CASRPGRLDYGYTF. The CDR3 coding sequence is TGTGCCAGTAGGCCGGGCAGGCTGGACTATGGCTACACCTTC.

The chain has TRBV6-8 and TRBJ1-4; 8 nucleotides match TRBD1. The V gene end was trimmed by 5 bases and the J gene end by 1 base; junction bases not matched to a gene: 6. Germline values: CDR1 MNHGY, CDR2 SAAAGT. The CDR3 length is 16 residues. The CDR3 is CASSKGQVGTNEKLFF. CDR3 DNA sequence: TGTGCCAGCAGTAAGGGACAGGTGGGAACTAATGAAAAACTGTTTTTT.

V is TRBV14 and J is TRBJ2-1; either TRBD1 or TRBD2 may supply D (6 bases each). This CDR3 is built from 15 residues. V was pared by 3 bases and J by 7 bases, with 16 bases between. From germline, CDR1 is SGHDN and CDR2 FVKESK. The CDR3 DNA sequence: TGTGCCAGCAGCCAGAGGGGGGCCCCACTTAATGAGCAGTTCTTC. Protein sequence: CASSQRGAPLNEQFF.

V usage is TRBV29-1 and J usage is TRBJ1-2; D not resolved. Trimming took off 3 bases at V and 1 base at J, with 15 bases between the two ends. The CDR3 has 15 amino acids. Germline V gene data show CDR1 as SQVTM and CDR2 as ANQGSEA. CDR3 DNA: TGCAGCGTTGATGGGAAACGAGAGGGTAACTATGGCTACACCTTC. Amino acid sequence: CSVDGKREGNYGYTF.

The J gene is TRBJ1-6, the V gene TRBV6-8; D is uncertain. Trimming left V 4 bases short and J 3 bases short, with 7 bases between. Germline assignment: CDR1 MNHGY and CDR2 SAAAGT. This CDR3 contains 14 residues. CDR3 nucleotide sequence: TGTGCCAGCAGTTTCGGGGTCTATAATTCACCCCTCCACTTT. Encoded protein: CASSFGVYNSPLHF.

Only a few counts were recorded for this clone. The CDR3 DNA is TGTGCCAGCAGCTTAGACCCAGCCAAAAACATTCAGTACTTC. This encodes CASSLDPAKNIQYF. The chain links TRBV11-3 to TRBJ2-4, with unresolved D. Deletions cut 0 bases from V and 0 bases from J, with 3 bases between. Germline V gene data show CDR1 as SGHNT and CDR2 as YENEEA. The CDR3 totals 14 residues.

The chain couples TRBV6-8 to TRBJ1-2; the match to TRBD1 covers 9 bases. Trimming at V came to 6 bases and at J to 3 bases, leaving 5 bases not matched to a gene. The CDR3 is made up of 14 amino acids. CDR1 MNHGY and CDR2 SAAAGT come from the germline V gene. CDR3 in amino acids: CASRSGQGHYGYTF. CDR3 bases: TGTGCCAGCAGATCGGGACAGGGACACTATGGCTACACCTTC.

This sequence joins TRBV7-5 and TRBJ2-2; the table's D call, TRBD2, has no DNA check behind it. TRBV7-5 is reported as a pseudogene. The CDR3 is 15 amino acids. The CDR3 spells CASSTTSGGFGELFF. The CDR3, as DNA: TGTGCCAGCAGTACGACTAGCGGGGGTTTCGGGGAGCTGTTTTTT.

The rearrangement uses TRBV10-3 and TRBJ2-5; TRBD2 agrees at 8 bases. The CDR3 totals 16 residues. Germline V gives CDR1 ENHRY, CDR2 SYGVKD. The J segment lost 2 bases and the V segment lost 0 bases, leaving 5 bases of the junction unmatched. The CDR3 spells CAISESESGRQETQYF. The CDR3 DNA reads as TGTGCCATCAGTGAGTCGGAAAGCGGGAGACAAGAGACCCAGTACTTC.

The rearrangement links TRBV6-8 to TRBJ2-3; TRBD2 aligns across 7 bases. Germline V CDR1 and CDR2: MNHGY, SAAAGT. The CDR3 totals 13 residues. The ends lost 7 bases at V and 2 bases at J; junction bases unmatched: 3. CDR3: CASKRDYTDTQYF. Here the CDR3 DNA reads TGTGCCAGCAAAAGGGACTACACAGATACGCAGTATTTT.

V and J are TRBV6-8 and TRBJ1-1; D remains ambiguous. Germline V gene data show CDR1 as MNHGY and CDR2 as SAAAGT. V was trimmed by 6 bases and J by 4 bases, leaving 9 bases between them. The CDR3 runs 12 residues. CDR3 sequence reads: CASSPGPTEAFF. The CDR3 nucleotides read TGTGCCAGCAGCCCCGGACCCACTGAAGCTTTCTTT.

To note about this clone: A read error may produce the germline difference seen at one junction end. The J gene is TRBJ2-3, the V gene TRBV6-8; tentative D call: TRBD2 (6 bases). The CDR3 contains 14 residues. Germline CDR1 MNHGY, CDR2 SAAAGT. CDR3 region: CAISLGGSTDTQYF. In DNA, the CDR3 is TGTGCCATCAGTCTCGGAGGGAGCACAGATACGCAGTATTTT.

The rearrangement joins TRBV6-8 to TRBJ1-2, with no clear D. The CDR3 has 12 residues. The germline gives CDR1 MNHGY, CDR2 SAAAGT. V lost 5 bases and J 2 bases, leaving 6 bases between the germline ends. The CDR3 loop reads CASSGPNYGYTF. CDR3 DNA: TGTGCCAGCAGTGGCCCCAACTATGGCTACACCTTC.

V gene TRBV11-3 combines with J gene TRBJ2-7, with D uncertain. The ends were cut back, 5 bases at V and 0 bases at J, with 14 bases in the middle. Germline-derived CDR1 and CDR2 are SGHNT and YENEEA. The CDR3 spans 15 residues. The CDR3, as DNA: TGTGCCAGCAGCCCAGGCGCATTAAGCTCCTACGAGCAGTACTTC. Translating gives CASSPGALSSYEQYF.

CDR3 sequence (DNA): TGTGCCAGCAGTTCCCCGGGACAAGGAAACACCATATATTTT. Amino acids: CASSSPGQGNTIYF. The gene calls are TRBV6-8 and TRBJ1-3, with D perhaps TRBD1 (6 bases). This CDR3 is built from 14 residues. Trimming cost V 4 bases and J 4 bases, with 11 bases left between them. Germline loops: CDR1 MNHGY, CDR2 SAAAGT.

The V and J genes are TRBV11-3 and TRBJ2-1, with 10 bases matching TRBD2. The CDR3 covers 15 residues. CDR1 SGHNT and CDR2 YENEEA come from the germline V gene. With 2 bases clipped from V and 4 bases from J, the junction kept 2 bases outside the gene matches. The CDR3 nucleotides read TGTGCCAGCAGCTTAAGCGGGGGGGCGTACAATGAGCAGTTCTTC. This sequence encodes CASSLSGGAYNEQFF.

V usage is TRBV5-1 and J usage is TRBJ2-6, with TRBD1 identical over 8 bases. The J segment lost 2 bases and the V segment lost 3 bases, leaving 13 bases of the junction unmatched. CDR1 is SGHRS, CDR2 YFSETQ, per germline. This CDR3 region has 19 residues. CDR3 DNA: TGCGCCAGCAGCTCGGAGTCGGACAGGGATTCACCTGGGGCCAACGTCCTGACTTTC. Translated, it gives CASSSESDRDSPGANVLTF. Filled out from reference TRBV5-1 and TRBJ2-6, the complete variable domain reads KAGVTQTPRYLIKTRGQQVTLSCSPISGHRSVSWYQQTPGQGLQFLFEYFSETQRNKGNFPGRFSGRQFSNSRSEMNVSTLELGDSALYLCASSSESDRDSPGANVLTFGAGSRLTVL.

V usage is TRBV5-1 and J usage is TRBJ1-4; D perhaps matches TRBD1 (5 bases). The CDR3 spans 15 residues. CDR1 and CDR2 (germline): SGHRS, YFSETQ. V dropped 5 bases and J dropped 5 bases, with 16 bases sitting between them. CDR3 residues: CASRATGVTNEKLFF. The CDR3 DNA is TGCGCCAGCAGGGCTACAGGCGTAACGAATGAAAAACTGTTTTTT.

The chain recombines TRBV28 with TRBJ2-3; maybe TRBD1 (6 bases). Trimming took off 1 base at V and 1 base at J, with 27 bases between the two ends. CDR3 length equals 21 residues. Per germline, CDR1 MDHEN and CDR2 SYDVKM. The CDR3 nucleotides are TGTGCCAGCAGTTTATTAATCCGCCTCAACTTCAGGGGAGAGGGCACAGATACGCAGTATTTT. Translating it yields CASSLLIRLNFRGEGTDTQYF. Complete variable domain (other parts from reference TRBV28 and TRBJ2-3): DVKVTQSSRYLVKRTGEKVFLECVQDMDHENMFWYRQDPGLGLRLIYFSYDVKMKEKGDIPEGYSVSREKKERFSLILESASTNQTSMYLCASSLLIRLNFRGEGTDTQYFGPGTRLTVL.

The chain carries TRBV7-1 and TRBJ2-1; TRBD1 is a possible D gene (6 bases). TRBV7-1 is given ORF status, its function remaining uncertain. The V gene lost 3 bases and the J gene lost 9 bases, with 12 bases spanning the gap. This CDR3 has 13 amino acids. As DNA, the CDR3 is TGTGCCAGCAGCTCCACAGGGTCAAGTGAGCAGTTCTTC. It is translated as CASSSTGSSEQFF.

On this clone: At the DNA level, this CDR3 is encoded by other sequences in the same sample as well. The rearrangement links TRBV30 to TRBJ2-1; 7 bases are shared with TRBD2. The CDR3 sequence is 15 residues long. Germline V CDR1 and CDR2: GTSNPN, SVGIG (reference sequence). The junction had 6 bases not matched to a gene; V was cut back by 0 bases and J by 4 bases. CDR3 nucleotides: TGTGCCTGGAGTGTTGGCGGGAGTTCGTACAATGAGCAGTTCTTC. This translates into CAWSVGGSSYNEQFF.

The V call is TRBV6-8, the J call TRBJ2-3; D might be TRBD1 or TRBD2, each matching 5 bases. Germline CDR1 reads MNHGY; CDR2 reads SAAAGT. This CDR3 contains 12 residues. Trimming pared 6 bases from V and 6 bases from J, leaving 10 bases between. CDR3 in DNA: TGTGCCAGCAGGGGATGGGGGGATACGCAGTATTTT. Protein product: CASRGWGDTQYF.

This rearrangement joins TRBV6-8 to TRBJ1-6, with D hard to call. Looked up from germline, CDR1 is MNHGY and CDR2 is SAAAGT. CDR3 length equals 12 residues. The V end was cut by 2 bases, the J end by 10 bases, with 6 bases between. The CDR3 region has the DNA TGTGCCAGCAGTTACCCAGAGTCACCCCTCCACTTT. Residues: CASSYPESPLHF.

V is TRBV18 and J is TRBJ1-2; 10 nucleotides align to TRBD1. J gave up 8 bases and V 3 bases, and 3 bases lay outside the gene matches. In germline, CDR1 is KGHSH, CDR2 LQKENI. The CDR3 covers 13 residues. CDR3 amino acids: CASSPGQGDGYTF. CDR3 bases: TGTGCCAGCTCACCCGGACAGGGGGACGGCTACACCTTC.

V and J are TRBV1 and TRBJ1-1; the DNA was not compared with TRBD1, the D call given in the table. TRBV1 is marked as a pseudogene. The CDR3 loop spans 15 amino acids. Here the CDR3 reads CASSRWAGPNTEAFF. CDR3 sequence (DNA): TGCGCCAGCAGCCGGTGGGCAGGCCCGAACACTGAAGCTTTCTTT.

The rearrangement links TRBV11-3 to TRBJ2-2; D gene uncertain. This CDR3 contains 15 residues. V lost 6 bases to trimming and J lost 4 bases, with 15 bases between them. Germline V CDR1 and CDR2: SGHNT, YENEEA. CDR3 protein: CASRGRAGSTGELFF. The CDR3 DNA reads TGTGCCAGCAGAGGCCGCGCAGGCTCCACCGGGGAGCTGTTTTTT.

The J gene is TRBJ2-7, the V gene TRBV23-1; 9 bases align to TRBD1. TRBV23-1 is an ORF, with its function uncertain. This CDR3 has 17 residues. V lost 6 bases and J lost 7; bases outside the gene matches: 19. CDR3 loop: CASSQDRRGQGSREQYF. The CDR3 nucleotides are TGCGCCAGCAGCCAAGATCGGAGAGGACAGGGGTCTCGGGAGCAGTACTTC.

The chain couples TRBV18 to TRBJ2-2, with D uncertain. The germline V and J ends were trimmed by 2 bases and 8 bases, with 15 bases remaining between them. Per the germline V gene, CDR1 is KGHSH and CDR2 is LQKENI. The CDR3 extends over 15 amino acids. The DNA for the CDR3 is TGTGCCAGCTCACCATCCGAGGCGGCTTTGGGGGAGCTGTTTTTT. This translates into CASSPSEAALGELFF.

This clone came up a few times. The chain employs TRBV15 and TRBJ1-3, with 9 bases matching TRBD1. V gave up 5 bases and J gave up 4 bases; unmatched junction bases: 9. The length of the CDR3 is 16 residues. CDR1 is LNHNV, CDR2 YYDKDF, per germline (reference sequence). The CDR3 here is CATSWDRAEGGNTIYF. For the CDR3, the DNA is TGTGCCACCAGCTGGGACAGGGCCGAGGGAGGAAACACCATATATTTT.